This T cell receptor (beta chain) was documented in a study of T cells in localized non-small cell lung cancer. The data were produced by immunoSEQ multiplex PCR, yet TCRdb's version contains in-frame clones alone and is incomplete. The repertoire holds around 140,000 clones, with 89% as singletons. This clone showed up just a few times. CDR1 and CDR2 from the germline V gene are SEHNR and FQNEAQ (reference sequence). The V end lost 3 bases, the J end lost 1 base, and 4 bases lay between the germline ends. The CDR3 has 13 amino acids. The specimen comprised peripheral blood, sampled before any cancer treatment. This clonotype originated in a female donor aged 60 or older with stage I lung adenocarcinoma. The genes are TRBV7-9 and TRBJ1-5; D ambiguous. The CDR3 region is CASSLDSNQPQHF. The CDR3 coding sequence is TGTGCCAGCAGCTTGGACAGCAATCAGCCCCAGCATTTT.